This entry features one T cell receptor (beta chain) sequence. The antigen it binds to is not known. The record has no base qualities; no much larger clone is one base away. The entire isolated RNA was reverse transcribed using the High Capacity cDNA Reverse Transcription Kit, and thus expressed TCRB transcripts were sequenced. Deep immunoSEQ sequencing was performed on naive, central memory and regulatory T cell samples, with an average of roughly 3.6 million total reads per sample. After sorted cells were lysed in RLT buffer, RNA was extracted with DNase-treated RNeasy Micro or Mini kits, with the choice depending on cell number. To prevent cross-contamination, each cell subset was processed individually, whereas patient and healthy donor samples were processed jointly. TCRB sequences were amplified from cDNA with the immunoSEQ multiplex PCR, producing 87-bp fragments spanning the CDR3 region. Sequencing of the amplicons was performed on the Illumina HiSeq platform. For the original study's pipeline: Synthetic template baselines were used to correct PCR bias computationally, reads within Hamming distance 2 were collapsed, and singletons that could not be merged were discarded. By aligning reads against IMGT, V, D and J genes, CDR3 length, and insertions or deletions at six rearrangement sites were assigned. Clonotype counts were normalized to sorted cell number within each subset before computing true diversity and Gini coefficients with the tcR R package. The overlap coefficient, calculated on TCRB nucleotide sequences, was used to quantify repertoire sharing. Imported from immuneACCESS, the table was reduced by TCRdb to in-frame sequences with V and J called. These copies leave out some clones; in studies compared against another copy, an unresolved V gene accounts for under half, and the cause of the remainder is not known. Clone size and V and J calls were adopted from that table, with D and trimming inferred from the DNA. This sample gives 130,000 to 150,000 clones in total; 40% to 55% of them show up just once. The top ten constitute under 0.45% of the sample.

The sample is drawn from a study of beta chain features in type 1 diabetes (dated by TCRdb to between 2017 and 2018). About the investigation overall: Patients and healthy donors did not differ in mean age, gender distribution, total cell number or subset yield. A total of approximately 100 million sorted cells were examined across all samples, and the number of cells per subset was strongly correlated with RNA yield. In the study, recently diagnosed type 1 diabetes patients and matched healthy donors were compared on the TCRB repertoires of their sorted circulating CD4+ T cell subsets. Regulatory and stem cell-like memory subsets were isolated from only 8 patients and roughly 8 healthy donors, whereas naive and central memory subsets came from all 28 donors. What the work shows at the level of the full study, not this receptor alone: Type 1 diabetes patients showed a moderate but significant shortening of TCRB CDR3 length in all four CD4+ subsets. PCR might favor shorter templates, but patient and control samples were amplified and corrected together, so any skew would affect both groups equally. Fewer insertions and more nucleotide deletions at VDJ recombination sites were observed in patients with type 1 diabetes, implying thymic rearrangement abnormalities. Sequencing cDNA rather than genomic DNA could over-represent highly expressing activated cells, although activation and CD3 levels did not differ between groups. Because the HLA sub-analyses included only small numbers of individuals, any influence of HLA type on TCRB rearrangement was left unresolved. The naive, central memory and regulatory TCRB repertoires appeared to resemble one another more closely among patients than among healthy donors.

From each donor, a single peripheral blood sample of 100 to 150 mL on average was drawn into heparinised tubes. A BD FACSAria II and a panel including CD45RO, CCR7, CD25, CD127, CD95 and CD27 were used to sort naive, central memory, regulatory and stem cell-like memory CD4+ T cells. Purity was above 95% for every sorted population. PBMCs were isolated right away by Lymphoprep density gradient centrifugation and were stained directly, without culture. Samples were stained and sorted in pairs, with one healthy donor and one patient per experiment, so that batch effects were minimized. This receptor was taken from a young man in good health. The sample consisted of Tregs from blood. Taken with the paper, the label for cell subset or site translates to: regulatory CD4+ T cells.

The CDR3 protein is CASSATGTGGAGYTF. Read as DNA, the sequence is TGTGCCAGCAGTGCCACCGGGACAGGGGGAGCTGGCTACACCTTC. In this chain, TRBV25-1 is recombined with TRBJ1-2; 11 central bases correspond to TRBD1. The germline V gene yields MGHDK for CDR1 and SYGVNS for CDR2. Trimming takes 4 bases off V and 7 bases off J; junction bases not matched to a gene: 8. Inclusive of the bounding cysteine and phenylalanine, the CDR3 is 15 residues long. The entry retains the CDR3 DNA only, 45 bases that are in frame from base 1.